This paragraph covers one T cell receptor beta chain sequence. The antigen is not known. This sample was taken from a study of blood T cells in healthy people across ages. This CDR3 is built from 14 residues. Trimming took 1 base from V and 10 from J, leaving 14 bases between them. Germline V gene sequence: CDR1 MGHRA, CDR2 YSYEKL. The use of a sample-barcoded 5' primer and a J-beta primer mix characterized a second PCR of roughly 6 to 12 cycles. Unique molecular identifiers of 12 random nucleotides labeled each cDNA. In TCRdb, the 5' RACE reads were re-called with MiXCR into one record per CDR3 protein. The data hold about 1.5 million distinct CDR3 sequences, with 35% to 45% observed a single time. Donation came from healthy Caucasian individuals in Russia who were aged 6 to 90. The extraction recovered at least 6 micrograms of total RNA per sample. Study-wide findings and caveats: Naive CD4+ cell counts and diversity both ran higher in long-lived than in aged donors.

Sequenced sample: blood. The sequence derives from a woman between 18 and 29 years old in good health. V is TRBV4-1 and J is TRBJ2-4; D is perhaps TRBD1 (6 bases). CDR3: CASSQAGDKRIQYF. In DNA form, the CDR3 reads TGCGCCAGCAGCCAAGCAGGGGATAAAAGGATTCAGTACTTC.